The entry that follows covers one T cell receptor (beta chain) sequence. This sample stems from a study of blood T cell repertoires in COVID-19. Study processing details: Amplification of reference gene primers provided the estimated nucleated cell counts. Only in-frame clones appear in the TCRdb table, and some are missing; sequencing was by immunoSEQ multiplex PCR. Clone size and V and J calls were adopted from that table, with D and trimming inferred from the DNA. Here the sample spans approximately 170,000 clones, approximately 90% being singletons. CDR3 size: 14 residues. Germline V gives CDR1 MDHEN, CDR2 SYDVKM. Trimming cost V 3 bases and J 4 bases; bases outside gene matches: 4.

The sample was peripheral blood. V and J are TRBV28 and TRBJ2-7, with 9 positions matching TRBD2. The source is a man younger than 35 with COVID-19, enrolled during active disease. The CDR3 DNA reads as TGTGCCAGCAGTTTGACTAGCGGACTTTACGAGCAGTACTTC. Encoded protein: CASSLTSGLYEQYF.